This is a list of T cell receptor beta chains from one sample in a study of cytomegalovirus exposure and HLA in healthy donors. Clones were sequenced by immunoSEQ multiplex PCR, and TCRdb holds only the in-frame ones, with some missing. This sample has some 190,000 clones, with less than 90% found just once. The sequencing input was PBMCs. Every receptor here comes from a woman aged 30 to 39 in good health and CMV-seronegative. Each CDR3 is given with its conserved first and last residue. D genes are given only for firm matches. The listing skips clone size in some rows; elsewhere it reads once, few, many or a size class.

TRBV28,TRBJ2-2,NA,NA,TGTGCCAGCAGTTTGCCAGGTTCAAAGGTCGGGGAGCTGTTTTTT,CASSLPGSKVGELFF
TRBV10-3,TRBJ1-3,NA,NA,TGTGCTTCAACAGGGAGCTCTGGAAACACCATATATTTT,CASTGSSGNTIYF
TRBV6-5,TRBJ2-5,NA,NA,TGTGCCAGCAGTTCTCCGAACGGGGACATAAGTATCCAGTACTTC,CASSSPNGDISIQYF
TRBV9,TRBJ2-4,NA,NA,TGTGCCAGCAGCGTAGGAGTAGGGGACAAAAACATTCAGTACTTC,CASSVGVGDKNIQYF
TRBV28,TRBJ2-7,NA,TRBD2,TGTGCCAGCAGTGTTACTAGCGGGGGTTCCTACGAGCAGTACTTC,CASSVTSGGSYEQYF
TRBV19,TRBJ1-4,NA,NA,TGTGCCAGTAGTATCCAGATCCCGAGGACTAATGAAAAACTGTTTTTT,CASSIQIPRTNEKLFF
TRBV7-8,TRBJ2-5,NA,TRBD1,TGTGCCAGCAGCTGGACCGGGACAGGGGGCGCCGAGACCCAGTACTTC,CASSWTGTGGAETQYF
TRBV6-5,TRBJ2-5,NA,TRBD1,TGTGCCAGCAGAAAGGACAGGTTAATTGAGACCCAGTACTTC,CASRKDRLIETQYF
TRBV7-9,TRBJ2-1,NA,TRBD2,TGTGCCAGCAGCTTAAGGACTAGCGGGAGGATTATCAATGAGCAGTTCTTC,CASSLRTSGRIINEQFF
TRBV18,TRBJ2-7,NA,TRBD1,TGTGCCAGCTCACCACCGGACAGGTCCTACGAGCAGTACTTC,CASSPPDRSYEQYF
TRBV18,TRBJ2-7,NA,TRBD1,TGTGCCAGCTCGCCAACGGGACAGGTGACCAACGAGCAGTACTTC,CASSPTGQVTNEQYF
TRBV7-3,TRBJ2-1,NA,TRBD2,TGTGCCAGCAGCCTCACTAGCGGGAGGGGCAATGAGCAGTTCTTC,CASSLTSGRGNEQFF
TRBV5-4,TRBJ2-1,NA,TRBD2,TGTGCCAGCAGCTTTCTGGGAACTAGCGGGAGCGATGAGCAGTTCTTC,CASSFLGTSGSDEQFF
TRBV5-6,TRBJ2-1,few,TRBD2,TGTGCCAGCAGCTTGTTTAGCGGGAGCTCCTACAATGAGCAGTTCTTC,CASSLFSGSSYNEQFF
TRBV21-1,TRBJ2-2,NA,NA,TGTGCCAGCAGCAACAGCGGGGGGAACACCGGGGAGCTGTTTTTT,CASSNSGGNTGELFF
TRBV7-9,TRBJ2-3,few,NA,TGTGCCAGCAGTTCCTCTTACACAGATACGCAGTATTTT,CASSSSYTDTQYF
TRBV7-9,TRBJ2-1,NA,NA,TGTGCCAGCAGCCGGGCCATTGGGGGCGGCAATGAGCAGTTCTTC,CASSRAIGGGNEQFF
TRBV5-1,TRBJ2-1,NA,NA,TGCGCCAGCAGCCCAGTTCACCAGGGTGAGCAGTTCTTC,CASSPVHQGEQFF
TRBV6-1,TRBJ2-7,NA,NA,TGTGCCAGCAGTGTCCGTAGGAGCTCCTACGAGCAGTACTTC,CASSVRRSSYEQYF
TRBV7-3,TRBJ2-5,NA,TRBD1,TGTGCCAGCAGCTTAGGGGGACAGGGGGGAGAGACCCAGTACTTC,CASSLGGQGGETQYF
TRBV4-2,TRBJ2-7,NA,NA,TGTGCCAGCAGCCAAGGTGTGGGGGCGGCTTACGAGCAGTACTTC,CASSQGVGAAYEQYF
TRBV5-1,TRBJ2-7,NA,TRBD1,TGCGCCAGCAGCTTGGAGGGTCGCAGGGGGCGATACGAGCAGTACTTC,CASSLEGRRGRYEQYF
TRBV9,TRBJ2-1,few,NA,TGTGCCAGCAGCGTAGGAGGTCTGGGTTACAATGAGCAGTTCTTC,CASSVGGLGYNEQFF
TRBV2,TRBJ2-3,NA,TRBD2,TGTGCCAGCAGGCTTCTAGCGGGGGGGAGAGATACGCAGTATTTT,CASRLLAGGRDTQYF
TRBV5-1,TRBJ2-1,NA,NA,TGCGCCAGCAGCTTGGAAAATGTGGGTAATAGCTTCTACAATGAGCAGTTCTTC,CASSLENVGNSFYNEQFF
TRBV25-1,TRBJ1-5,NA,TRBD1,TGTGCCAGCAGTGGAGCGCCGGGACAGGGACATCAGCCCCAGCATTTT,CASSGAPGQGHQPQHF
TRBV9,TRBJ1-4,NA,TRBD1,TGTGCCAGCAGCTACAGGGGAGGAGCAACTAATGAAAAACTGTTTTTT,CASSYRGGATNEKLFF
TRBV9,TRBJ2-1,NA,NA,TGTGCCAGCAGCGGGCTCAGGGTTGTATCCTACAATGAGCAGTTCTTC,CASSGLRVVSYNEQFF
TRBV7-3,TRBJ2-1,NA,NA,TGTGCCAGCAGCTTAAGCACGAGCTCCTACAATGAGCAGTTCTTC,CASSLSTSSYNEQFF
TRBV18,TRBJ2-1,once,TRBD1,TGTGCCAGCTCATCCGGGACAGGGGACTACAATGAGCAGTTCTTC,CASSSGTGDYNEQFF
TRBV29-1,TRBJ2-1,NA,NA,TGCAGCGTCCTCGGGATTAACAATGAGCAGTTCTTC,CSVLGINNEQFF
TRBV28,TRBJ1-2,once,NA,TGTGCCAGCAGTCCTGTAGACAGGAGACTACATGGCGGTTATGGCTACACCTTC,CASSPVDRRLHGGYGYTF
TRBV11-3,TRBJ2-1,NA,TRBD2,TGTGCCAGCAGCTTAGGACTAGCGGGTTACAATGAGCAGTTCTTC,CASSLGLAGYNEQFF
TRBV7-3,TRBJ2-1,once,TRBD2,TGTGCCAGCAGCTTAGGGGGACTAGCGGGACTCGGCTACAATGAGCAGTTCTTC,CASSLGGLAGLGYNEQFF
TRBV5-5,TRBJ1-2,NA,NA,TGTGCCAGCAGCCCTCGGACAGATAATTATGGCTACACCTTC,CASSPRTDNYGYTF
TRBV4-1,TRBJ2-2,NA,TRBD2,TGCGCCAGCAGCCAACCTAGCGGGCGGAACACCGGGGAGCTGTTTTTT,CASSQPSGRNTGELFF
TRBV7-6,TRBJ1-1,NA,TRBD1,TGTGCCAGCAGCTTATCGGGACAGGGGGTATGGACTGAAGCTTTCTTT,CASSLSGQGVWTEAFF
TRBV6-1,TRBJ2-4,NA,NA,TGTGCCAGCAGTGAAGAACAGGCCAGCATTCAGTACTTC,CASSEEQASIQYF
TRBV30,TRBJ2-3,NA,NA,TGTGCCTGGAGGGTAGGGGCAGATACGCAGTATTTT,CAWRVGADTQYF
TRBV27,TRBJ1-1,NA,NA,TGTGCCAGCGTCAATCAACAGGTGGGTGAAGCTTTCTTT,CASVNQQVGEAFF
TRBV10-1,TRBJ2-1,NA,TRBD2,TGCGCCAGCAGTGAGCCAGGACTAGCGGGCGGCAATGAGCAGTTCTTC,CASSEPGLAGGNEQFF
TRBV7-6,TRBJ1-2,once,NA,TGTGCCAGCAGCCCTCAAATACAGGGTTATGGTGGCTACACCTTC,CASSPQIQGYGGYTF
TRBV7-2,TRBJ2-5,NA,TRBD2,TGTGCCAGCAGCTTTGGGACTAGTCTCCAAGAGACCCAGTACTTC,CASSFGTSLQETQYF
TRBV7-3,TRBJ2-1,NA,NA,TGTGCCAGCAGCTTACAGGGAAGTAGGGAGCAGTTCTTC,CASSLQGSREQFF
TRBV28,TRBJ2-1,NA,TRBD2,TGTGCCAGCAGTTCCCGGGTAGCGGGGCTCTATGAGCAGTTCTTC,CASSSRVAGLYEQFF
TRBV7-9,TRBJ2-2,NA,NA,TGTGCCAGCAGCCACCTCAGGGAAGCGCCCGGGGAGCTGTTTTTT,CASSHLREAPGELFF
TRBV10-3,TRBJ1-5,NA,NA,TGTGCCATCTCAACAGGGAAGAATCAGCCCCAGCATTTT,CAISTGKNQPQHF
TRBV7-2,TRBJ1-1,NA,NA,TGTGCCAGCAGGCAGGGAAGGGCGGACACTGAAGCTTTCTTT,CASRQGRADTEAFF
TRBV5-1,TRBJ2-5,NA,TRBD2,TGCGCCAGCAGCCCCCGGTTTAGCGGGGGGCGAGCGGAGACCCAGTACTTC,CASSPRFSGGRAETQYF
TRBV13,TRBJ1-1,NA,NA,TGTGCCAGCAGCCCAAAAGGAGGGAGCACTGAAGCTTTCTTT,CASSPKGGSTEAFF
TRBV6-5,TRBJ1-1,few,NA,TGTGCCAGCACCCTAATCAGGGGAGGGGGAAAAGCTTTCTTT,CASTLIRGGGKAFF
TRBV27,TRBJ2-1,NA,NA,TGTGCCAGCAGTCAGGGATCCTACAATGAGCAGTTCTTC,CASSQGSYNEQFF
TRBV14,TRBJ2-1,NA,TRBD2,TGTGCCAGCAGCCCCGAGGTAGCGGGGCTGAACAATGAGCAGTTCTTC,CASSPEVAGLNNEQFF
TRBV7-9,TRBJ2-2,NA,TRBD2,TGTGCCAGCGGGCGGGAGTGGGGGAACACCGGGGAGCTGTTTTTT,CASGREWGNTGELFF
TRBV10-3,TRBJ1-1,NA,NA,TGTGCCATCAGGACAGGTATCCGGAACACTGAAGCTTTCTTT,CAIRTGIRNTEAFF
TRBV9,TRBJ2-1,NA,NA,TGTGCCAGCAGCGTAGGGGGCGGCGCCGGGGAGCAGTTCTTC,CASSVGGGAGEQFF
TRBV5-1,TRBJ2-7,NA,NA,TGCGCCAGCAGCTTAGACGGTAGCTCCGAGCAGTACTTC,CASSLDGSSEQYF